This record concerns one T cell receptor beta chain sequence. Only a few counts were recorded for this clonotype. Which antigen it targets is not known. Per-nucleotide qualities are absent, and no much larger clonotype sits a single base away. The TCR beta CDR3 regions were amplified from the RNA transcripts. A first-round RT-PCR of the TCR CDR3 used the HTBI primer set with the Qiagen OneStep RT-PCR kit. Libraries were constructed in a second round of multiplex PCR, after which size selection and purification were performed. Sequencing of the libraries was done on an Illumina HiSeq2000 using paired-end 100 bp reads. On the study's bioinformatics: SOAPnuke was used to process the raw data, with reads discarded if the reads contained adapters or uncalled bases, had a mean Phred below 15, or lacked an exact constant-primer or identifier match. COPE v1.2.5 was used to merge high-quality paired reads, and clonotypes were defined as unique nucleotide sequences. MiTCR v1.1 was used to align the clonotypes against IMGT TRBV, TRBD and TRBJ reference segments. The analysis was restricted to V-J combinations with a frequency above 0.0001, which together covered 99.2% of the repertoires. The TCS score was defined as F50 (clonal expansion) divided by E x V (chaos), with BLOSUM62-based TCRdist calculated between CDR3 peptides within each V-J. Welch's t-statistics and random forest reduced 450 to 600 V-J features to roughly 13, which were used in a naive Bayes classifier (R e1071). The similarity between thyroid and blood repertoires was quantified using the Morisita-Horn index. TCRdb ran its own pipeline on the public reads, namely fastp trimming at Q25 and MiXCR clone calling, and kept in-frame beta chains. Records with the same CDR3 protein are collapsed into one entry carrying the most frequent genes and DNA. TCRdb, rather than the study authors, made the V and J calls. In this sample the table shows about 570,000 distinct CDR3 sequences, 35% to 55% of which occur a single time. In total, the top ten clones hold about 20% of the sample.

The data originate from a study of T cells in Graves' hyperthyroidism and ophthalmopathy (dated by TCRdb to between 2019 and 2020). A note on the overall study: TCR V-J signatures able to tell the groups apart were searched for in a discovery cohort of 90 to 100 patients, of whom about 40 had Graves' ophthalmopathy and some 60 had stable Graves' hyperthyroidism. Prospective prediction of ophthalmopathy was tested in an independent validation cohort consisting of 18 hyperthyroidism patients and 15 or so patients who later progressed to ophthalmopathy. The roughly 100 discovery patients were randomly split 7:3 into training and test sets. Thyroid tissue and blood T-cell repertoires from more than 5 Graves' hyperthyroidism patients were also compared in the study. After blood sampling, hyperthyroidism patients were treated with methimazole at a starting dose of 30 mg daily, and ophthalmopathy patients were treated with high-dose intravenous methylprednisolone. The paper describes TCR Vbeta CDR3 sequencing of 140 or so peripheral blood samples, made up of roughly 45 ophthalmopathy patients, more than 70 hyperthyroidism patients and 17 progressor patients.

The study excluded patients with uncontrolled infections, other autoimmune diseases, pregnancy or lactation. Clinical symptoms, serum thyroxine and TRAb, thyroid ultrasound, and orbital computed tomography formed the basis for the diagnoses. Total RNA was extracted using Trizol reagent, and RNA quality was assessed on an Agilent 2100 Bioanalyzer. General findings and caveats noted by the study authors: Sample size was not statistically predetermined, and investigators were not blinded to group allocation. A 13 V-J signature model separated ophthalmopathy from stable hyperthyroidism, with nearly 90% sensitivity and 81% to 82% specificity in cross-validation and 80%/75% in testing. In validation, the model predicted progression to ophthalmopathy a median of around six months before onset, with approximately 70% sensitivity and about 75% specificity. Most expanded thyroid clonotypes (frequency above 0.001) were also detected in blood, suggesting blood repertoires may reflect thyroid immune responses.

Measured from the cysteine to the phenylalanine, the CDR3 is 14 residues long. The only DNA kept is the CDR3, 42 bases in frame from the first base. CDR1 SNHLY and CDR2 FYNNEI are derived from the germline V gene. V is cut back by 8 bases and J by 7 bases, with 10 bases in the junction unmatched. The rearranged chain carries TRBV2 and TRBJ2-2, and TRBD2 aligns with 7 junction nucleotides. The sample comprised peripheral blood or thyroid tissue (not recorded which). The sequence was collected from an adult woman with Graves' disease, either hyperthyroidism or ophthalmopathy (not recorded which). The CDR3 is CASQGGLGVGELFF. Here is the DNA: TGTGCCAGCCAGGGCGGACTAGGGGTCGGGGAGCTGTTTTTT.